This TCR beta chain appears in the sequencing data of a study of T cell repertoires in cytomegalovirus infection. Across the whole study: Selection of CMV epitopes for the study included recently identified HLA-C-restricted and well-studied HLA-B-restricted ones.

This clonotype was observed many times. What it recognizes is unknown. CDR3 length equals 15 residues. The germline V gene encodes CDR1 SGHTA and CDR2 FQGNSA. The V and J ends lost 7 bases and 0 bases respectively, with 13 bases between them. TCRdb passed the reads through MiXCR, listing each CDR3 protein once. The sample holds about half a million distinct CDR3 sequences, 30% to 40% seen once. The receptor comes from a human donor in good health (CMV status not recorded). Some clones in this sample may be carry-over from other donors' samples. The V gene is TRBV7-2, the J gene TRBJ2-1; D remains unclear. The sample was cultured PBMCs, taken from culture after CMV antigen stimulation. CDR3 DNA sequence: TGTGCCAGCAACATCCCGCCGAGCTCCTACAATGAGCAGTTCTTC. It translates to CASNIPPSSYNEQFF. Full variable domain (rest looked up from reference TRBV7-2 and TRBJ2-1): GAGVSQSPSNKVTEKGKDVELRCDPISGHTALYWYRQSLGQGLEFLIYFQGNSAPDKSGLPSDRFSAERTGGSVSTLTIQRTQQEDSAVYLCASNIPPSSYNEQFFGPGTRLTVL.